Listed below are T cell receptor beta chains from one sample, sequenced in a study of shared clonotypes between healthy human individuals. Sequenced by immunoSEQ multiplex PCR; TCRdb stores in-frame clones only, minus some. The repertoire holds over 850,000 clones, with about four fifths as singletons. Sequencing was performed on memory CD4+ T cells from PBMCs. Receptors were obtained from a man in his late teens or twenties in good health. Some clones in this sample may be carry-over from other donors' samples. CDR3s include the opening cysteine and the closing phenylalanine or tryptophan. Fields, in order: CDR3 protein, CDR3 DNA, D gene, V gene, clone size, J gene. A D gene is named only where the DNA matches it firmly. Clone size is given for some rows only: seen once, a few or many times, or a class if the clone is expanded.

CDR3: CASSRARGDGYTF
DNA: TGTGCCAGCAGCCGAGCCAGGGGGGATGGCTACACCTTC
D: TRBD1
V: TRBV7-3
size: -
J: TRBJ1-2

CDR3: CASSAAGGSSSEAFF
DNA: TGTGCCAGCAGCGCCGCAGGGGGCTCGAGTTCTGAAGCTTTCTTT
D: TRBD1
V: TRBV7-3
size: -
J: TRBJ1-1

CDR3: CASSPSSNQPQHF
DNA: TGTGCCAGCAGCCCGTCCTCCAATCAGCCCCAGCATTTT
D: -
V: TRBV2
size: -
J: TRBJ1-5

CDR3: CASSSQAGGSRETQYF
DNA: TGTGCCAGCAGTTCCCAGGCGGGCGGGAGTCGGGAGACCCAGTACTTC
D: TRBD2
V: TRBV6-5
size: -
J: TRBJ2-5

CDR3: CASKDRVGEKLFF
DNA: TGTGCCAGCAAGGACAGGGTTGGTGAAAAACTGTTTTTT
D: TRBD1
V: TRBV2
size: -
J: TRBJ1-4

CDR3: CASSLTSSNEQFF
DNA: TGTGCCAGCAGCTTAACTAGCAGCAATGAGCAGTTCTTC
D: -
V: TRBV7-2
size: -
J: TRBJ2-1

CDR3: CASRGEVQTEQYF
DNA: TGTGCCAGCAGGGGGGAGGTCCAAACCGAGCAGTACTTC
D: -
V: TRBV28
size: -
J: TRBJ2-7

CDR3: CASSPRDFGEQYF
DNA: TGTGCCAGCAGCCCCCGCGACTTCGGGGAGCAGTACTTC
D: -
V: TRBV14
size: -
J: TRBJ2-7

CDR3: CASSVGNIHNEQFF
DNA: TGTGCCAGCAGCGTAGGGAACATCCACAATGAGCAGTTCTTC
D: -
V: TRBV9
size: -
J: TRBJ2-1

CDR3: CASSLGFSGNTIYF
DNA: TGTGCCAGCAGCTTAGGGTTTTCTGGAAACACCATATATTTT
D: -
V: TRBV7-8
size: -
J: TRBJ1-3

CDR3: CASKDGNYGYTF
DNA: TGTGCCAGCAAGGACGGTAACTATGGCTACACCTTC
D: -
V: TRBV2
size: -
J: TRBJ1-2

CDR3: CASSPQQGVGYEQYF
DNA: TGTGCCAGCAGTCCCCAACAGGGGGTGGGCTACGAGCAGTACTTC
D: TRBD1
V: TRBV5-4
size: -
J: TRBJ2-7

CDR3: CASSDGWSGANVLTF
DNA: TGTGCCAGCAGTGATGGTTGGTCCGGGGCCAACGTCCTGACTTTC
D: -
V: TRBV2
size: once
J: TRBJ2-6

CDR3: CASSPRRGDTQYF
DNA: TGTGCCAGCAGCCCCCGCCGTGGAGATACGCAGTATTTT
D: -
V: TRBV7-2
size: -
J: TRBJ2-3

CDR3: CASSWTSGGSYEQYF
DNA: TGCGCCAGCAGCTGGACTAGCGGGGGCTCCTACGAGCAGTACTTC
D: TRBD2
V: TRBV5-1
size: few
J: TRBJ2-7

CDR3: CASSPNRGGTSGRVNEQFF
DNA: TGCGCCAGCAGCCCGAACCGGGGGGGGACTAGCGGGAGGGTCAATGAGCAGTTCTTC
D: TRBD2
V: TRBV4-1
size: -
J: TRBJ2-1